These 27 T cell receptor beta chains were all obtained from the same sample, sequenced in a study of cytomegalovirus exposure and HLA in healthy donors. The PCR ran on 60 Vbeta and 13 Jbeta primers. Libraries were prepared by immunoSEQ multiplex PCR; TCRdb keeps only in-frame clonotypes and omits some of them. The table records some 97,000 clones, 70% to 80% of them present only once. Source material: PBMCs. These TCRs come from a woman younger than 30 in good health and CMV-seropositive.

The chain combines TRBV2 with TRBJ2-3, with 11 bases aligning to TRBD2. Unmatched junction bases numbered 2, after V lost 2 bases and J lost 7 bases. Germline V gene sequence: CDR1 SNHLY, CDR2 FYNNEI. The CDR3 is 14 amino acids. The chain's CDR3 is CASSETSGRYTQYF. CDR3 coding DNA: TGTGCCAGCAGTGAAACTAGCGGGAGATATACGCAGTATTTT.

This sequence joins TRBV25-1 and TRBJ2-7, with D tentatively TRBD2 (5 bases). The CDR3 sequence is 13 residues long. CDR1 and CDR2 (germline): MGHDK, SYGVNS. V was pared by 4 bases and J by 6 bases, with 13 bases between. The CDR3 DNA reads TGTGCCAGCAGTGGCCGGTGGAGGCCCGAGCAGTACTTC. Its protein product is CASSGRWRPEQYF.

The chain links TRBV18 to TRBJ2-3; TRBD1 aligns across 12 bases. This CDR3 is 16 amino acids long. Germline lookup yields CDR1 KGHSH and CDR2 LQKENI. Trimming cost V 2 bases and J 3 bases; bases outside gene matches: 3. CDR3 nucleotides: TGTGCCAGCTCACCAGTGGGACAGGGGGCGACAGATACGCAGTATTTT. Its translation: CASSPVGQGATDTQYF. The full variable domain, rest sourced from reference TRBV18 and TRBJ2-3, is NAGVMQNPRHLVRRRGQEARLRCSPMKGHSHVYWYRQLPEEGLKFMVYLQKENIIDESGMPKERFSAEFPKEGPSILRIQQVVRGDSAAYFCASSPVGQGATDTQYFGPGTRLTVL.

This rearrangement joins TRBV28 to TRBJ1-2; D gene uncertain. CDR1 MDHEN and CDR2 SYDVKM come from the germline V gene. Trimming took off 5 bases at V and 6 bases at J, with 13 bases between the two ends. The CDR3 length is 13 residues. Written as DNA, the CDR3 is TGTGCCAGCAGTGTGCAGGACTGGGATGGCTACACCTTC. Amino acid sequence: CASSVQDWDGYTF.

The chain employs TRBV28 and TRBJ2-7; no reliable D call. V lost 5 bases to trimming and J lost 6 bases, with 8 bases between them. The germline V gene has CDR1 MDHEN and CDR2 SYDVKM. The CDR3 length is 11 residues. As DNA, the CDR3 is TGTGCCAGCAGTGGCCCCTTCGAGCAGTACTTC. Translating it yields CASSGPFEQYF. Together with reference TRBV28 and TRBJ2-7, the CDR3 gives the full variable domain: DVKVTQSSRYLVKRTGEKVFLECVQDMDHENMFWYRQDPGLGLRLIYFSYDVKMKEKGDIPEGYSVSREKKERFSLILESASTNQTSMYLCASSGPFEQYFGPGTRLTVT.

This clone was seen just once. The chain joins TRBV30 to TRBJ1-4, with D perhaps matching TRBD1 (6 bases). Germline lookup yields CDR1 GTSNPN and CDR2 SVGIG (reference sequence). The CDR3 contains 14 residues. Deletions cut 6 bases from V and 3 bases from J, with 14 bases between. DNA for the CDR3: TGTGCCTGTAATACAGGGCCAGCTAATGAAAAACTGTTTTTT. Its translation: CACNTGPANEKLFF.

This clone was recorded once. The chain has TRBV4-3 and TRBJ2-7; tentative D call: TRBD1 (6 bases). This CDR3 region has 13 residues. The V end lost 4 bases, the J end lost 4 bases, and 11 bases lay between the germline ends. CDR1 and CDR2 from the germline V gene are LGHNA and YSLEER. CDR3 in DNA: TGCGCCAGCAGCCGACAGGTCGCGTACGAGCAGTACTTC. Protein sequence: CASSRQVAYEQYF.

The chain recombines TRBV29-1 with TRBJ1-2; tentatively, D is TRBD1 (5 bases). Per the germline V gene, CDR1 is SQVTM and CDR2 is ANQGSEA. The V end was cut by 7 bases, the J end by 8 bases, with 17 bases between. This CDR3 is built from 12 residues. CDR3: CSAENPGRGYTF. The CDR3 bases are TGCAGCGCAGAAAACCCAGGGCGGGGCTACACCTTC.

The genes are TRBV29-1 and TRBJ1-2, with D possibly being TRBD1 (5 bases). Between the trimmed V and J ends, which lost 1 base and 7 bases, there was a span of 7 bases. The CDR3 totals 11 residues. Germline CDR1 and CDR2: SQVTM and ANQGSEA. CDR3: CSVEGRGGYTF. In nucleotides, the CDR3 is TGCAGCGTTGAAGGGAGGGGTGGCTACACCTTC.

This clone was picked up a small number of times. This chain connects TRBV28 to TRBJ1-2; D is uncertain. The CDR3 is 12 residues long. Germline CDR1 and CDR2: MDHEN and SYDVKM. Trimming took 3 bases from V and 8 from J, leaving 10 bases between them. The CDR3 DNA reads TGTGCCAGCAGTTTTCTGGGGAGGGGCTACACCTTC. It yields the protein CASSFLGRGYTF.

The chain couples TRBV21-1 to TRBJ1-1; TRBD1 is taken as the D call from the table, unchecked against the DNA. TRBV21-1 is termed a pseudogene. The CDR3 has 13 residues. Here the CDR3 reads CASSKQENTEAFF. DNA for the CDR3: TGTGCCAGCAGCAAACAGGAGAACACTGAAGCTTTCTTT.

The chain links TRBV5-1 to TRBJ2-2; the D gene is possibly TRBD1 (6 bases). The CDR3 length is 13 residues. Germline loops: CDR1 SGHRS, CDR2 YFSETQ. Trimming removed 4 bases at V and 5 bases at J, with 9 bases between. As DNA, the CDR3 is TGCGCCAGCAGCCCGCAGGGGACCGGGGAGCTGTTTTTT. Its protein product is CASSPQGTGELFF.

The chain recombines TRBV14 with TRBJ1-5; tentative D call: TRBD1 (6 bases). Germline V gene sequence: CDR1 SGHDN, CDR2 FVKESK. The CDR3 covers 16 residues. Trimming shortened V by 0 bases and J by 6 bases, and 15 bases separated the two germline ends. The CDR3: CASSQDFGRGSQPQHF. Written as DNA, the CDR3 is TGTGCCAGCAGCCAAGATTTTGGCAGGGGCTCTCAGCCCCAGCATTTT.

Here the CDR3 reads CASSVSSGRYGYNEQFF. CDR3 DNA: TGTGCCAGCAGCGTATCCAGCGGGAGGTATGGGTACAATGAGCAGTTCTTC. This chain connects TRBV9 to TRBJ2-1, with 9 bases identical to TRBD2. Trimming cost V 1 base and J 4 bases; bases outside gene matches: 9. Looked up from germline, CDR1 is SGDLS and CDR2 is YYNGEE. The CDR3 is made up of 17 amino acids.

This clone was found once. The chain has TRBV30 and TRBJ1-5; the D gene is possibly TRBD1 (5 bases). The germline CDR1 and CDR2 sequences are GTSNPN and SVGIG (reference sequence). This CDR3 spans 15 amino acids. V was shortened by 0 bases and J by 10 bases, with 19 bases between the two germline ends. Here the CDR3 DNA reads TGTGCCTGGAGTGTACGAGACAGAATGAGTACCCCCCAGCATTTT. Translation: CAWSVRDRMSTPQHF.

Here the CDR3 reads CASSLGAGGDNEQFF. CDR3 DNA: TGTGCCAGCAGCTTAGGGGCGGGAGGGGACAATGAGCAGTTCTTC. The chain combines TRBV11-3 with TRBJ2-1, with TRBD2 matching 9 bases. The V gene end was trimmed by 1 base and the J gene end by 5 bases; junction bases not matched to a gene: 3. The germline V gene encodes CDR1 SGHNT and CDR2 YENEEA. This CDR3 comprises 15 residues.

This clone was observed a few times. This chain joins TRBV4-3 and TRBJ2-2; 11 bases agree with TRBD2. V lost 3 bases, J lost 1 base, and 10 bases stayed unmatched. Per the germline V gene, CDR1 is LGHNA and CDR2 is YSLEER. This CDR3 is 19 amino acids long. CDR3 in amino acids: CASSQRAPLAGGNTGELFF. The CDR3 coding sequence is TGCGCCAGCAGCCAGAGAGCCCCTCTAGCGGGGGGGAACACCGGGGAGCTGTTTTTT.

The chain employs TRBV30 and TRBJ2-5; D remains unclear. V gave up 2 bases and J gave up 5 bases, with 9 bases separating them. The CDR3 covers 12 residues. From germline, CDR1 is GTSNPN and CDR2 SVGIG (reference sequence). For the CDR3, the DNA is TGTGCCTGGAGTCCGTCCCGTGAGACCCAGTACTTC. Protein product: CAWSPSRETQYF.

This chain joins TRBV6-5 and TRBJ2-5; 9 positions agree with TRBD2. Trimming took 1 base from V and 4 from J; bases not matched to a gene: 7. The CDR3 extends over 16 amino acids. The germline CDR1 and CDR2 sequences are MNHEY and SVGAGI. CDR3 region: CASSYWGAGGLETQYF. The CDR3 DNA sequence: TGTGCCAGCAGTTACTGGGGAGCGGGAGGATTAGAGACCCAGTACTTC.

The V gene is TRBV9, the J gene TRBJ2-3, with 8 bases that match TRBD2. V shed 0 bases, J shed 4 bases, and the junction held 7 bases outside the gene matches. Per germline, CDR1 SGDLS and CDR2 YYNGEE. This CDR3 spans 16 amino acids. CDR3 protein: CASSVAGGAYSDTQYF. CDR3 sequence (DNA): TGTGCCAGCAGCGTAGCGGGAGGGGCCTACTCAGATACGCAGTATTTT.

This clone has a handful of counts. This chain connects TRBV5-4 to TRBJ2-4, with 8 bases fitting TRBD2. CDR3 length: 17 residues. Per germline, CDR1 SGHNT and CDR2 YYREEE (reference sequence). V was pared by 2 bases and J by 5 bases, with 12 bases of the junction left unmatched. This CDR3 is CASSFLPGGRLENIQYF. The DNA of the CDR3 is TGTGCCAGCAGCTTCCTCCCGGGAGGGAGGTTGGAAAACATTCAGTACTTC.

This clone was seen more than once but under ten times. This rearrangement joins TRBV19 to TRBJ2-6; 7 bases match TRBD1. Unmatched junction bases numbered 10, after V lost 7 bases and J lost 4 bases. This CDR3 comprises 16 residues. The V gene's germline CDR1 is LNHDA and CDR2 SQIVND (reference sequence). As DNA, the CDR3 is TGTGCCAGTACCGGGACAGACGCAGCAGGGGCCAACGTCCTGACTTTC. Translating gives CASTGTDAAGANVLTF. Supplemented by reference TRBV19 and TRBJ2-6, the full variable domain reads DGGITQSPKYLFRKEGQNVTLSCEQNLNHDAMYWYRQDPGQGLRLIYYSQIVNDFQKGDIAEGYSVSREKKESFPLTVTSAQKNPTAFYLCASTGTDAAGANVLTFGAGSRLTVL.

The chain employs TRBV29-1 and TRBJ2-1, with no clear D. Trimming took 4 bases from V and 6 from J, leaving 10 bases between them. Germline-derived CDR1 and CDR2 are SQVTM and ANQGSEA. The CDR3 contains 12 residues. The CDR3 loop is CSVGLVLNEQFF. The CDR3 bases are TGCAGCGTTGGACTCGTCCTCAATGAGCAGTTCTTC.

CDR3: CASSLGAGGNEQFF. For the CDR3, the DNA is TGTGCCAGCAGCTTAGGTGCAGGGGGCAATGAGCAGTTCTTC. This chain uses TRBV11-2 with TRBJ2-1, with 7 nucleotides matching TRBD1. V lost 1 base to trimming and J lost 6 bases; unmatched junction nucleotides: 3. Germline loops: CDR1 SGHAT, CDR2 FQNNGV. This CDR3 has 14 residues. The variable domain in full, with the rest retrieved from reference TRBV11-2 and TRBJ2-1, is EAGVAQSPRYKIIEKRQSVAFWCNPISGHATLYWYQQILGQGPKLLIQFQNNGVVDDSQLPKDRFSAERLKGVDSTLKIQPAKLEDSAVYLCASSLGAGGNEQFFGPGTRLTVL.

This sequence joins TRBV27 and TRBJ2-7, with D perhaps TRBD2 (6 bases). The CDR3 runs to 13 residues. Germline V gene data show CDR1 as MNHEY and CDR2 as SMNVEV (reference sequence). Trimming removed 3 bases at V and 0 bases at J, with 6 bases between. The CDR3 bases are TGTGCCAGCAGTTTTAGCGGCTCCTACGAGCAGTACTTC. Translation gives CASSFSGSYEQYF.

V is TRBV28 and J is TRBJ2-5; the D gene is possibly TRBD1 (7 bases). V was clipped by 8 bases and J by 5 bases, with 18 bases between them. The CDR3 is 14 residues long. Per the germline V gene, CDR1 is MDHEN and CDR2 is SYDVKM. CDR3 sequence: CASLDGGGMETQYF. CDR3 in DNA: TGTGCCAGCCTCGACGGAGGGGGCATGGAGACCCAGTACTTC.

The chain is built from TRBV7-6 and TRBJ2-7, with TRBD2 matching 8 bases. Per the germline V gene, CDR1 is SGHVS and CDR2 is FNYEAQ. V lost 1 base, J lost 1 base, and 3 bases stayed unmatched. There are 15 residues in the CDR3. The CDR3 DNA is TGTGCCAGCAGCTTAGGAGCGGGAGTTTCCTACGAGCAGTACTTC. This gives the protein CASSLGAGVSYEQYF.